This is a list of T cell receptor beta chains from one sample in a study of shared clonotypes between healthy human individuals. Repertoires were generated with immunoSEQ multiplex PCR, while TCRdb's copy carries only in-frame clones and drops some. The data show roughly 500,000 clones, over 70% seen once. Sequenced: PBMCs. The receptors shown here come from a middle-aged woman in good health. Some clones in this sample may be carry-over from other donors' samples. CDR3s include the opening cysteine and the closing phenylalanine or tryptophan. Size is stated for part of the rows, as once, few or many counts, or as a class when the clone is expanded.

v_call	clone_size	j_call	cdr3_aa
TRBV10-3	.	TRBJ2-7	CAISESRLAGYYEQYF
TRBV29-1	.	TRBJ2-7	CSAAQLSSEQYF
TRBV7-9	.	TRBJ2-7	CASSSPGLAGGSYEQYF
TRBV27	.	TRBJ2-7	CASTLDRTHYEQYF
TRBV19	.	TRBJ2-2	CASSSGTNTGELFF
TRBV7-2	.	TRBJ2-1	CASSRRGGSEQFF
TRBV10-3	.	TRBJ1-5	CAISDVVQGNQPQHF
TRBV7-2	.	TRBJ2-7	CASSPRVGANYEQYF
TRBV4-3	.	TRBJ2-2	CASSPGLAGARELFF
TRBV5-1	few	TRBJ2-3	CASSMWSGRAQIDTQYF
TRBV5-6	.	TRBJ2-5	CASSSTGGRETQYF
TRBV2	.	TRBJ1-1	CASSFYSLNTEAFF
TRBV5-1	.	TRBJ2-2	CASSLQGRDTGELFF
TRBV7-2	.	TRBJ1-5	CASSSDNQPQHF
TRBV6-5	.	TRBJ2-5	CASSSQSGVQETQYF
TRBV6-6	few	TRBJ2-3	CASSYGAGGPTDTQYF
TRBV7-3	few	TRBJ2-2	CASSLKWGGELFF
TRBV28	.	TRBJ2-5	CASSSWGVETQYF